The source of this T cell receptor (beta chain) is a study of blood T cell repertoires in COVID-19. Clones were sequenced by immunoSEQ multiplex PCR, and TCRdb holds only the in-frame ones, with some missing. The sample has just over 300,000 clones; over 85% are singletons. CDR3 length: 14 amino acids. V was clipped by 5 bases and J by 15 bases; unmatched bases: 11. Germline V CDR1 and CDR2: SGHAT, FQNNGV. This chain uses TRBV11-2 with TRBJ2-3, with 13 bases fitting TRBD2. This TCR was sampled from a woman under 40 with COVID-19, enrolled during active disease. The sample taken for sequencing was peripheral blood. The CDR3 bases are TGTGCCAGCAGCCCCGGACTAGCGGGGGCACCGGATTATTTT. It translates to CASSPGLAGAPDYF.